This entry describes one T cell receptor beta chain. The specificity of this receptor is unknown. No quality values exist for individual bases; no much larger clone is one base distant. Other nucleotide sequences from this sample produce the same CDR3. This entry comes from a study of OX40 agonist ivuxolimab in advanced cancers. About the full investigation: Ivuxolimab, which targeted the costimulatory receptor OX40 (CD134), was an agonistic, fully human IgG2 monoclonal antibody. Intravenous ivuxolimab was administered to patients every 2 weeks at six dose levels: 0.01, 0.1, 0.3, 1.5, 3 and 10 mg/kg. Of the roughly 50 dose-escalation patients, hepatocellular carcinoma was present in some 19, melanoma in some 15, renal cell carcinoma in 9 and head and neck cancer in 9. In the dose-escalation cohort, around four fifths of patients were male, and the mean age was approximately 60 years, with a range of about 23 to 90. Patients were allowed to have had prior anti-PD-1, anti-PD-L1 or anti-CTLA-4 therapy, and approximately 39% of the dose-escalation patients had been treated with checkpoint inhibitors. Partial responses were achieved by three dose-escalation patients, of whom one had hepatocellular carcinoma and two had cutaneous melanoma. Peripheral TCRbeta sequencing aimed to test whether ivuxolimab altered TCR sequence diversity and caused clonal T-cell expansion. The paper reports the monotherapy dose-escalation portion (N = 52 patients) of the phase I ivuxolimab trial. Study-wide conclusions, independent of this receptor: In partial responders in the 0.1-3.0 mg/kg groups, normalized peripheral clonal expansion was found to be among the lowest, especially among CD8+ T cells. Low levels of normalized T-cell clonal expansion were also shown by some nonresponding patients. Clonal expansion of both CD4+ and CD8+ blood T cells was observed from baseline to week 6 at doses 0.1 to 3.0 mg/kg. After ivuxolimab, more expanded clones were found on average in CD8+ T cells than in CD4+ T cells. Which antigens the clonally expanded peripheral T cells were specific for was not determined.

The trial excluded patients who had a history of autoimmune disease or were on systemic immunosuppression. Peripheral blood for TCR sequencing was collected from all dose cohorts at baseline, on cycle 4 day 1, and on cycle 7 day 1. The samples were drawn from a first-in-human, open-label, multicenter phase I dose-escalation trial of ivuxolimab. Adults with locally advanced or metastatic melanoma, renal cell carcinoma, hepatocellular carcinoma or head and neck squamous cell carcinoma were enrolled in the trial. Before TCR sequencing, CD4+ and CD8+ T cells were separately sorted from peripheral blood. Taken from cysteine to phenylalanine, the CDR3 has 14 residues. The sequence is cut down to CDR3 DNA, 42 bases in frame from base 1. CDR1 and CDR2 (SGHRS, YFSETQ) derive from the germline V gene. V trim: 4 bases; J trim: 6 bases; unmatched bases: 4. For sequencing of the TCRbeta CDR3 region, genomic DNA was extracted from the sorted cells. The immunoSEQ Assay was used for sequencing of TCRbeta CDR3 regions. Drawn from immuneACCESS, this table holds only the in-frame rearrangements with V and J called that TCRdb kept. Clones are partly lost; checked studies trace under half to an unresolved V gene and leave the rest unexplained. The sample table records about 53,000 clones; roughly nine tenths of these occur just once. The ten biggest clones cover approximately 10% of the sample.

The sequence was obtained from an adult with an advanced solid tumor such as melanoma, head and neck, liver or kidney cancer. The sample consisted of CD4+ or CD8+ T cells sorted from blood, taken in a trial of the OX40 agonist ivuxolimab. This sequence uses TRBV5-1 and TRBJ1-6, with 7 central nucleotides matching TRBD1. The CDR3 protein: CASSLGQANSPLHF. The nucleotide sequence is TGCGCCAGCAGCCTTGGACAGGCTAATTCACCCCTCCACTTT.